This is a list of T cell receptor beta chains from one sample in a study of cytomegalovirus exposure and HLA in healthy donors. Method: immunoSEQ multiplex PCR; TCRdb's copy keeps in-frame clones and lacks some. The sample yields around 210,000 clones, roughly 78% seen once. Sequencing input: PBMCs. The source of these receptors is a boy between 5 and 17 years old in good health and CMV-seronegative. Each CDR3 is given with its conserved first and last residue. The D gene is left open where the match is weak. Clone size is stated in some rows and not others, as once, few, many or a class when expanded.

clone_size,j_call,d_call,v_call,cdr3_nt,cdr3_aa
.,TRBJ2-5,.,TRBV13,TGTGCCAGCAGCTCCCTATCCCAAGAGACCCAGTACTTC,CASSSLSQETQYF
.,TRBJ1-1,TRBD1,TRBV6-5,TGTGCCAGCAGGTGGACAGGGACGCCATTCACTGAAGCTTTCTTT,CASRWTGTPFTEAFF
.,TRBJ2-3,TRBD2,TRBV2,TGTGCCAGTACAGGACTAGCGGGAGCGGTGGTAGATACGCAGTATTTT,CASTGLAGAVVDTQYF
.,TRBJ2-7,.,TRBV18,TGTGCCAGCCGACGGGACTCCTACGAGCAGTACTTC,CASRRDSYEQYF
.,TRBJ2-1,TRBD2,TRBV7-8,TGTGCCAGCAGCTTACCCCCTAGCGGGGGATCCCACGGCAATGAGCAGTTCTTC,CASSLPPSGGSHGNEQFF
.,TRBJ2-1,TRBD1,TRBV6-5,TGTGCCAGCAGTTACCTGACAGGGGTTCAGAATGAGCAGTTCTTC,CASSYLTGVQNEQFF
.,TRBJ1-2,TRBD1,TRBV19,TGTGCCAGTAGTGCTAGGGACAGGGTGGACTATGGCTACACCTTC,CASSARDRVDYGYTF
once,TRBJ2-2,.,TRBV10-3,TGTGCCATCAGGATGGGCAGGGGAAGTTTCACCGGGGAGCTGTTTTTT,CAIRMGRGSFTGELFF
.,TRBJ2-6,.,TRBV11-3,TGTGCCAGCAGCTCCTATAGCTCTGGGGCCAACGTCCTGACTTTC,CASSSYSSGANVLTF
.,TRBJ2-1,TRBD2,TRBV6-5,TGTGCCAGCCGTGCTAGCGGGATCCCCAGGGGGCAGTTCTTC,CASRASGIPRGQFF
.,TRBJ2-3,.,TRBV5-1,TGCGCCAGCAGCTTGGGACGGGGGAGCACAGATACGCAGTATTTT,CASSLGRGSTDTQYF
.,TRBJ2-1,.,TRBV10-2,TGCGCCAGCAGGTCCACGAGGTCCCAAGGGAGCCGCTCCTACAATGAGCAGTTCTTC,CASRSTRSQGSRSYNEQFF
.,TRBJ2-3,TRBD2,TRBV6-4,TGTGCCAGCAGCCGGGACTACACAGATACGCAGTATTTT,CASSRDYTDTQYF
.,TRBJ2-7,TRBD1,TRBV6-1,TGTGCCAGCAGTGAACCCCGGGACAGGGACCGGCGGGGGCAGTACTTC,CASSEPRDRDRRGQYF
.,TRBJ2-7,.,TRBV5-1,TGCGCCAGCAGCCCTTGGGGGCCGGATGTCTCCTACGAGCAGTACTTC,CASSPWGPDVSYEQYF
.,TRBJ1-2,TRBD1,TRBV2,TGTGCCAGCAGTGCAGGGGGCGCGGAGTGGTATGGCTACACCTTC,CASSAGGAEWYGYTF
.,TRBJ2-1,.,TRBV19,TGTGCCACCGATGCCAAGAGGGCGAGCTCCTACAATGAGCAGTTCTTC,CATDAKRASSYNEQFF
.,TRBJ2-7,.,TRBV6-6,TGTGCCAGCAAAGAGGCCCACGAGCAGTACTTC,CASKEAHEQYF
.,TRBJ1-4,.,TRBV7-8,TGTGCCAGCAGCCCTCATACAGGAGAAAAACTGTTTTTT,CASSPHTGEKLFF
.,TRBJ1-4,.,TRBV6-6,TGTGCCAGCAGTTCTTCTCGGGAAAAACTGTTTTTT,CASSSSREKLFF